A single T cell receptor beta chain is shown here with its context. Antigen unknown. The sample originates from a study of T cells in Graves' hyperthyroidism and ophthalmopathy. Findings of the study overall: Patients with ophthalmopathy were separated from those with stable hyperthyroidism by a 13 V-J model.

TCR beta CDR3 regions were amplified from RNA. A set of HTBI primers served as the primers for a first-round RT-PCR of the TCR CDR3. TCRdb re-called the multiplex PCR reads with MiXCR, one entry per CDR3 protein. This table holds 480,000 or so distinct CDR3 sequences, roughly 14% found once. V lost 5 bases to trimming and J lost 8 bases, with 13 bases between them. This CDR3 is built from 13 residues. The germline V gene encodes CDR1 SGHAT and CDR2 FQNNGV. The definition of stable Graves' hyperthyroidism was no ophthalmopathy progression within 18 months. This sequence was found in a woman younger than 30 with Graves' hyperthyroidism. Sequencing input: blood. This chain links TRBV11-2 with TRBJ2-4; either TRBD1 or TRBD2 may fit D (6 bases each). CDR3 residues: CASSLQGGDIQYF. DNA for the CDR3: TGTGCCAGCAGCCTACAGGGAGGTGACATTCAGTACTTC.